The next 8 T cell receptor beta chains were all read from a single sample in a study of technical replicates of blood from a few donors (dated by TCRdb to about 2017). Preparation of the library involved the immunoSEQ multiplex PCR assay. TCRdb holds this immuneACCESS table with in-frame rearrangements only. Some clones are missing; in checked studies, unresolved V genes explain under half, and the rest has no known cause. For this sample there are around 80,000 clones; around 96% appear just once. Under 0.4% of the sample belongs to the ten largest clones. Material: T cells isolated from PBMCs. The source is a human donor in good health.

V and J are TRBV4-3 and TRBJ2-3; 13 nucleotides agree with TRBD2. This CDR3 has 14 residues. The V gene's germline CDR1 is LGHNA and CDR2 YSLEER. V lost 8 bases, J lost 7 bases, and 6 bases stayed unmatched. The CDR3 sequence is CASLGLAGVNTQYF. The CDR3 DNA reads as TGCGCCAGCCTTGGACTAGCGGGAGTCAATACGCAGTATTTT.

The rearrangement uses TRBV18 and TRBJ2-7, with unresolved D. CDR3 size: 13 residues. The germline gives CDR1 KGHSH, CDR2 LQKENI. Trimming cost V 3 bases and J 4 bases, with 10 bases left between them. The DNA for the CDR3 is TGTGCCAGCTCACCCCTAACCGATTACGAGCAGTACTTC. This sequence encodes CASSPLTDYEQYF.

This chain joins TRBV7-3 and TRBJ1-1, with D tentatively TRBD1 (6 bases). The germline V and J ends were trimmed by 1 base and 2 bases, with 8 bases remaining between them. The CDR3 has 14 residues. Germline values: CDR1 SGHTA, CDR2 FQGTGA. The CDR3 nucleotides are TGTGCCAGCAGCTTAATAGGGGGAAACACTGAAGCTTTCTTT. Its protein product is CASSLIGGNTEAFF.

This chain connects TRBV27 to TRBJ2-5; no definite D call. Germline V gives CDR1 MNHEY, CDR2 SMNVEV (reference sequence). The CDR3 contains 13 residues. V shed 5 bases and J shed 4 bases, with 11 bases lying between them. CDR3 residues: CASSPYSRETQYF. Here the CDR3 DNA reads TGTGCCAGCAGTCCGTACAGCCGAGAGACCCAGTACTTC.

The chain employs TRBV5-1 and TRBJ2-1, with 8 nucleotides matching TRBD2. The V gene's germline CDR1 is SGHRS and CDR2 YFSETQ. V lost 3 bases, J lost 4 bases, and 3 bases stayed unmatched. The CDR3 is made up of 14 amino acids. The CDR3 bases are TGCGCCAGCAGCTCGGGGGGGATTTACAATGAGCAGTTCTTC. Translation gives CASSSGGIYNEQFF.

The table lists this clone with a count of one. The chain couples TRBV7-2 to TRBJ1-5; 9 bases map to TRBD1. The germline V gene has CDR1 SGHTA and CDR2 FQGNSA. The CDR3 extends over 16 amino acids. Trimming at V came to 2 bases and at J to 2 bases, leaving 4 bases not matched to a gene. The CDR3 DNA reads as TGTGCCAGCAGCTTATCTAGGACAGGGGGCAATCAGCCCCAGCATTTT. This codes for CASSLSRTGGNQPQHF.

This sequence joins TRBV11-2 and TRBJ2-1; 12 bases fit TRBD2. Germline CDR1 is SGHAT and CDR2 is FQNNGV. V lost 3 bases and J lost 8; bases outside the gene matches: 5. This CDR3 comprises 15 residues. CDR3 region: CASSLTSGSIYEQFF. CDR3 in DNA: TGTGCCAGCAGCTTGACTAGCGGGAGCATCTATGAGCAGTTCTTC.

CDR3 bases: TGTGCCAGCAGTTCCGGGACAGGGGGCTTCTATGGCTACACCTTC. As protein: CASSSGTGGFYGYTF. This chain links TRBV27 with TRBJ1-2, with TRBD1 identical over 12 bases. The CDR3 sequence is 15 residues long. V shed 4 bases, J shed 4 bases, and the junction held 4 bases outside the gene matches. Per germline, CDR1 MNHEY and CDR2 SMNVEV (reference sequence).